Shown below are 32 T cell receptor beta chains from a single sample sequenced in a study of OX40 agonist ivuxolimab in advanced cancers. TCRdb's copy holds only in-frame clones and misses some; the assay was immunoSEQ multiplex PCR. The profile covers about 50,000 clones, with around 87% appearing a single time and around 1.8% taken by the ten largest. Sequencing was performed on CD4+ or CD8+ T cells sorted from blood, taken in a trial of the OX40 agonist ivuxolimab. The receptors were sampled from an adult with an advanced solid tumor such as melanoma, head and neck, liver or kidney cancer.

In its sample, this clone was seen once. This rearrangement joins TRBV2 to TRBJ2-5; perhaps TRBD2 as D (6 bases). The germline V gene encodes CDR1 SNHLY and CDR2 FYNNEI. The CDR3 covers 14 residues. The V gene lost 4 bases and the J gene lost 0 bases, with 9 bases spanning the gap. Here the CDR3 reads CASSGRGYQETQYF. The CDR3 DNA sequence: TGTGCCAGCAGTGGGCGGGGATACCAAGAGACCCAGTACTTC.

Written as DNA, the CDR3 is TGTGCCAGCAGCTCCCATACTAATGAGCAGTTCTTC. It specifies CASSSHTNEQFF. The V and J genes are TRBV7-9 and TRBJ2-1; D remains ambiguous. The CDR3 loop spans 12 amino acids. The V and J ends lost 4 bases and 7 bases respectively, with 8 bases between them. Germline CDR1 SEHNR, CDR2 FQNEAQ (reference sequence).

This clone was counted a few times. Here the CDR3 DNA reads TGTGCCAGCAGCCAAGGGACAGGGATAGACATTCAGTACTTC. This translates into CASSQGTGIDIQYF. The rearrangement joins TRBV14 to TRBJ2-4; 8 bases align to TRBD1. The germline V gene has CDR1 SGHDN and CDR2 FVKESK. This CDR3 spans 14 amino acids. After removal of 1 base from V and 8 bases from J, the junction contained 4 bases not matched to a gene. Using reference TRBV14 and TRBJ2-4 for the parts outside the CDR3, the full variable domain is EAGVTQFPSHSVIEKGQTVTLRCDPISGHDNLYWYRRVMGKEIKFLLHFVKESKQDESGMPNNRFLAERTGGTYSTLKVQPAELEDSGVYFCASSQGTGIDIQYFGAGTRLSVL.

The genes are TRBV4-2 and TRBJ1-5; 9 nucleotides agree with TRBD1. CDR3 length equals 18 residues. V lost 0 bases, J lost 2 bases, and 8 bases stayed unmatched. The germline CDR1 and CDR2 sequences are LGHNA and YNFKEQ. In DNA form, the CDR3 reads TGTGCCAGCAGCCAAGAATTACAGGGGGCGGGCGGCAATCAGCCCCAGCATTTT. This translates into CASSQELQGAGGNQPQHF.

This rearrangement joins TRBV4-1 to TRBJ2-4; no clear D gene. Germline CDR1 MGHRA, CDR2 YSYEKL. CDR3 size: 16 residues. V was clipped by 1 base and J by 0 bases, with 10 bases between them. CDR3 bases: TGCGCCAGCAGCCAAGGGCGGCCTCTAGCCAAAAACATTCAGTACTTC. It is translated as CASSQGRPLAKNIQYF.

CDR3 protein: CASSLKASNPNEKLFF. As DNA, the CDR3 is TGTGCCAGCAGTTTAAAGGCATCCAATCCTAATGAAAAACTGTTTTTT. This chain connects TRBV27 to TRBJ1-4, with unresolved D. V was trimmed by 2 bases and J by 3 bases, leaving 13 bases between them. Germline CDR1 reads MNHEY; CDR2 reads SMNVEV (reference sequence). This CDR3 has 16 amino acids.

This chain joins TRBV6-1 and TRBJ2-3; TRBD2 matches 8 bases. With V trimmed by 3 bases and J by 1 base, 6 bases remained unmatched. The CDR3 consists of 16 residues. Germline V gives CDR1 MNHNS, CDR2 SASEGT. The CDR3 DNA reads TGTGCCAGCAGTGACCTACGGGGGGGCGGCACAGATACGCAGTATTTT. Amino acids: CASSDLRGGGTDTQYF.

The chain employs TRBV19 and TRBJ2-1; 10 nucleotides align to TRBD2. Germline CDR1 and CDR2: LNHDA and SQIVND (reference sequence). The CDR3 consists of 15 residues. J gave up 5 bases and V 5 bases, and 6 bases lay outside the gene matches. CDR3 loop: CASSLSGRANNEQFF. The CDR3 nucleotides are TGTGCCAGTAGTTTGAGCGGGAGGGCCAACAATGAGCAGTTCTTC.

The chain has TRBV27 and TRBJ1-6; D ambiguous. CDR1 is MNHEY and CDR2 is SMNVEV in the germline V gene (reference sequence). V shed 2 bases and J shed 7 bases, with 9 bases lying between them. The CDR3 sequence is 14 residues long. CDR3 coding DNA: TGTGCCAGCAGTTTAGAGGGATTAAATTCACCCCTCCACTTT. Amino acid sequence: CASSLEGLNSPLHF.

This chain uses TRBV7-3 with TRBJ2-3; D is possibly TRBD1 (6 bases). This CDR3 is 14 amino acids long. In germline, CDR1 is SGHTA, CDR2 FQGTGA. V was trimmed by 0 bases and J by 6 bases, leaving 10 bases between them. The CDR3, as DNA: TGTGCCAGCAGCTTAACTCTTCAGGGGGATACGCAGTATTTT. This translates into CASSLTLQGDTQYF.

The sample holds a few counts of this clone. This sequence joins TRBV7-2 and TRBJ1-3; D uncertain. Germline assignment: CDR1 SGHTA and CDR2 FQGNSA. V shed 5 bases and J shed 0 bases, with 11 bases lying between them. This CDR3 has 15 amino acids. The CDR3, as DNA: TGTGCCAGCAGCGTATCGTCCTTCTCTGGAAACACCATATATTTT. Translated: CASSVSSFSGNTIYF.

The chain joins TRBV5-4 to TRBJ2-1; TRBD2 aligns across 9 bases. Trimming took 4 bases from V and 11 from J; bases not matched to a gene: 10. The CDR3 is made up of 14 amino acids. Germline V gene sequence: CDR1 SGHNT, CDR2 YYREEE (reference sequence). The CDR3 bases are TGTGCCAGCAGCCCGATTTTAGCGGGGGCGAAGCAGTTCTTC. Translating gives CASSPILAGAKQFF.

The J gene is TRBJ2-1, the V gene TRBV4-3; 13 bases are a match to TRBD2. Germline lookup yields CDR1 LGHNA and CDR2 YSLEER. The CDR3 loop spans 15 amino acids. Trimming took 5 bases from V and 12 from J; bases not matched to a gene: 10. This CDR3 is CASSASGLAGDGQFF. The CDR3, as DNA: TGCGCCAGCAGCGCCTCTGGACTAGCGGGAGATGGGCAGTTCTTC.

For the CDR3, the DNA is TGTGCCAGTAGCGACCGGGGACAGGGGACAGGGGCACCCCTCCACTTT. It is translated as CASSDRGQGTGAPLHF. The chain uses TRBV19 and TRBJ1-6; the match to TRBD1 covers 10 bases. V was clipped by 6 bases and J by 11 bases; unmatched bases: 13. Germline V gene data show CDR1 as LNHDA and CDR2 as SQIVND (reference sequence). CDR3 size: 16 residues.

The CDR3 bases are TGTGCCAGCAGTACCGGACAGCCCCCAGGTACGCAGTATTTT. Translated, it gives CASSTGQPPGTQYF. The V call is TRBV28, the J call TRBJ2-3; D may be TRBD1 (6 bases). The germline CDR1 and CDR2 sequences are MDHEN and SYDVKM. V lost 5 bases and J lost 8, with 17 bases in between. The length of the CDR3 is 14 residues.

Comments on this clone: A read error may produce the germline difference seen at one junction end. This sequence joins TRBV9 and TRBJ2-7; TRBD1 agrees at 10 bases. Germline CDR1 SGDLS, CDR2 YYNGEE. The CDR3 is made up of 12 amino acids. The DNA of the CDR3 is TGTGCCAGCAGCGTAGTGGGACAGGGGTACGAGTTC. Residues: CASSVVGQGYEF.

The chain has TRBV27 and TRBJ2-1; no definite D call. With 4 bases removed from V and 7 bases from J, the gap between germline ends came to 5 bases. The CDR3 is 11 residues long. Germline loops: CDR1 MNHEY, CDR2 SMNVEV (reference sequence). The CDR3 nucleotides are TGTGCCAGCAGTTCTTTAAATGAGCAGTTCTTC. Translated: CASSSLNEQFF.

The V and J genes are TRBV29-1 and TRBJ2-3; TRBD1 might be the D (6 bases). Trimming removed 4 bases from V and 1 base from J, with 15 bases in between. The V gene's germline CDR1 is SQVTM and CDR2 ANQGSEA. The CDR3 is 15 residues long. As DNA, the CDR3 is TGCAGCGTTGGAGGGGGAGTGGATGGCACAGATACGCAGTATTTT. Protein: CSVGGGVDGTDTQYF.

The V and J genes are TRBV29-1 and TRBJ2-5; TRBD1 might be the D (5 bases). Between the trimmed V and J ends, which lost 4 bases and 5 bases, there was a span of 11 bases. This CDR3 region has 12 residues. Germline V gives CDR1 SQVTM, CDR2 ANQGSEA. The CDR3 DNA reads as TGCAGCGTTGGGGCAGGGCGGGAGACCCAGTACTTC. Its protein product is CSVGAGRETQYF.

V is TRBV5-4 and J is TRBJ2-3; 15 nucleotides match TRBD2. CDR1 is SGHNT, CDR2 YYREEE, per germline (reference sequence). The CDR3 covers 16 residues. V was pared by 4 bases and J by 4 bases, with 4 bases of the junction left unmatched. The CDR3 loop reads CASSRRTSGRADTQYF. The CDR3 DNA follows: TGTGCCAGCAGCCGTCGGACTAGCGGGAGGGCAGATACGCAGTATTTT.

The gene calls are TRBV27 and TRBJ1-6; TRBD1 matches at 8 bases. Germline-derived CDR1 and CDR2 are MNHEY and SMNVEV (reference sequence). Trimming at V came to 5 bases and at J to 7 bases, leaving 7 bases not matched to a gene. The CDR3 loop spans 15 amino acids. The CDR3 sequence is CASSMDRAGNSPLHF. The CDR3 coding sequence is TGTGCCAGCAGTATGGACAGGGCGGGCAATTCACCCCTCCACTTT.

The J gene is TRBJ2-2, the V gene TRBV5-3; TRBD2 matches at 9 bases. TRBV5-3 is reported as an ORF; its role is uncertain. The length of the CDR3 is 19 residues. V shed 0 bases, J shed 0 bases, and the junction held 9 bases outside the gene matches. The CDR3 loop reads CARSLVPPTSGPNTGELFF. The CDR3 DNA sequence: TGTGCCAGAAGCTTGGTGCCCCCGACTAGCGGCCCGAACACCGGGGAGCTGTTTTTT.

The J gene is TRBJ1-1, the V gene TRBV7-2, with 9 bases matching TRBD1. CDR3 length: 14 amino acids. Germline assignment: CDR1 SGHTA and CDR2 FQGNSA. V lost 4 bases and J lost 5; bases outside the gene matches: 5. The CDR3 loop reads CASSSTGGVTEAFF. In DNA form, the CDR3 reads TGTGCCAGCAGCTCGACAGGGGGGGTAACTGAAGCTTTCTTT.

This chain links TRBV19 with TRBJ1-1; D might be TRBD1 (6 bases). Germline V lookup: CDR1 LNHDA, CDR2 SQIVND (reference sequence). The V gene lost 4 bases and the J gene lost 0 bases, with 9 bases spanning the gap. This CDR3 spans 14 amino acids. This CDR3 is CASSNQGLNTEAFF. CDR3 nucleotide sequence: TGTGCCAGTAGTAATCAGGGGTTGAACACTGAAGCTTTCTTT. The whole variable domain, filled in from reference TRBV19 and TRBJ1-1, reads DGGITQSPKYLFRKEGQNVTLSCEQNLNHDAMYWYRQDPGQGLRLIYYSQIVNDFQKGDIAEGYSVSREKKESFPLTVTSAQKNPTAFYLCASSNQGLNTEAFFGQGTRLTVV.

J is TRBJ2-3 and V is TRBV6-4; TRBD2 matches 8 bases. The CDR3 extends over 15 amino acids. J gave up 3 bases and V 3 bases, and 5 bases lay outside the gene matches. Germline CDR1 reads MRHNA; CDR2 reads SNTAGT. CDR3 residues: CASSELGLETDTQYF. CDR3 sequence (DNA): TGTGCCAGCAGTGAGTTGGGACTAGAGACAGATACGCAGTATTTT.

The rearrangement links TRBV11-2 to TRBJ2-2; D not certain. The CDR3 consists of 15 residues. CDR1 is SGHAT, CDR2 FQNNGV, per germline. Trimming cost V 3 bases and J 1 base, with 9 bases left between them. The DNA for the CDR3 is TGTGCCAGCAGCTTCACAGAGAGGAACACCGGGGAGCTGTTTTTT. Its translation is CASSFTERNTGELFF.

V and J are TRBV7-2 and TRBJ1-3; the match to TRBD1 covers 9 bases. This CDR3 has 17 residues. Per the germline V gene, CDR1 is SGHTA and CDR2 is FQGNSA. J gave up 8 bases and V 4 bases, and 15 bases lay outside the gene matches. Written as DNA, the CDR3 is TGTGCCAGCAGCTCGCCCTCCTACAGGGGGCGCGGAGACACCATATATTTT. Its translation is CASSSPSYRGRGDTIYF.

This chain connects TRBV6-1 to TRBJ2-1; D gene unclear. The V and J ends lost 3 bases and 9 bases respectively, with 9 bases between them. The CDR3 loop spans 12 amino acids. Germline V gene lookup returns CDR1 MNHNS and CDR2 SASEGT. CDR3 DNA sequence: TGTGCCAGCAGTGAGAATCTAGGTGAGCAGTTCTTC. Translation gives CASSENLGEQFF.

The chain couples TRBV28 to TRBJ2-1; 8 positions agree with TRBD2. V lost 6 bases and J lost 2; bases outside the gene matches: 6. From germline, CDR1 is MDHEN and CDR2 SYDVKM. The CDR3 runs 15 residues. The CDR3 DNA reads TGTGCCAGCAGCCCCACTAGCGGAGCCTACAATGAGCAGTTCTTC. Residues: CASSPTSGAYNEQFF.

This chain uses TRBV9 with TRBJ2-5; maybe TRBD2 (6 bases). Trimming pared 0 bases from V and 1 base from J, leaving 10 bases between. Looked up from germline, CDR1 is SGDLS and CDR2 is YYNGEE. The CDR3 consists of 15 residues. In nucleotides, the CDR3 is TGTGCCAGCAGCGTAGACCCACTAGCCCAAGAGACCCAGTACTTC. It translates to CASSVDPLAQETQYF.

This chain links TRBV7-6 with TRBJ2-2; D perhaps matches TRBD2 (5 bases). Germline V lookup: CDR1 SGHVS, CDR2 FNYEAQ. V was pared by 1 base and J by 7 bases, with 7 bases between. The CDR3 has 13 amino acids. The CDR3 nucleotides read TGTGCCAGCAGCTTAGGGAGCGGCGGGGAGCTGTTTTTT. Translating gives CASSLGSGGELFF. Drawing the rest from reference TRBV7-6 and TRBJ2-2, the complete variable domain is GAGVSQSPRYKVTKRGQDVALRCDPISGHVSLYWYRQALGQGPEFLTYFNYEAQQDKSGLPNDRFSAERPEGSISTLTIQRTEQRDSAMYRCASSLGSGGELFFGEGSRLTVL.

V gene TRBV5-1 combines with J gene TRBJ2-2, with D possibly matching TRBD2 (7 bases). In germline, CDR1 is SGHRS, CDR2 YFSETQ. With 3 bases removed from V and 4 bases from J, the gap between germline ends came to 16 bases. This CDR3 contains 16 residues. As DNA, the CDR3 is TGCGCCAGCAGCTCTATGTTGGGGGGGCTCACCGGGGAGCTGTTTTTT. Encoded protein: CASSSMLGGLTGELFF. Using reference TRBV5-1 and TRBJ2-2 for the parts outside the CDR3, the full variable domain is KAGVTQTPRYLIKTRGQQVTLSCSPISGHRSVSWYQQTPGQGLQFLFEYFSETQRNKGNFPGRFSGRQFSNSRSEMNVSTLELGDSALYLCASSSMLGGLTGELFFGEGSRLTVL.